This entry lists 20 T cell receptor beta chains sequenced from one sample in a study of control samples from healthy donors and cancer patients. Assay used: immunoSEQ multiplex PCR; TCRdb lists only in-frame clones, some missing. The table includes 130,000 or so clones, 85% to 90% detected once. Sequencing was done on a sample of blood. The receptors were gathered from a man aged 25-40 years in good health.

The V and J genes are TRBV19 and TRBJ1-4, with TRBD1 as a possible D gene (6 bases). From germline, CDR1 is LNHDA and CDR2 SQIVND (reference sequence). Trimming removed 5 bases from V and 4 bases from J, with 11 bases in between. The CDR3 sequence is 14 residues long. Here the CDR3 DNA reads TGTGCCAGTAGTCCAGGGGACGTTAATGAAAAACTGTTTTTT. Translation gives CASSPGDVNEKLFF. The whole variable domain, remainder taken from reference TRBV19 and TRBJ1-4, is DGGITQSPKYLFRKEGQNVTLSCEQNLNHDAMYWYRQDPGQGLRLIYYSQIVNDFQKGDIAEGYSVSREKKESFPLTVTSAQKNPTAFYLCASSPGDVNEKLFFGSGTQLSVL.

The chain has TRBV5-5 and TRBJ1-2; D is unresolved. V lost 5 bases to trimming and J lost 6 bases, with 17 bases between them. The germline gives CDR1 SGHKS, CDR2 YYEKEE (reference sequence). This CDR3 comprises 14 residues. CDR3 DNA sequence: TGTGCCAGCAGTACCGCGTCCGGGGTGAATGGCTACACCTTC. Amino acid sequence: CASSTASGVNGYTF.

The chain uses TRBV11-2 and TRBJ1-3; unclear D gene. Germline CDR1 is SGHAT and CDR2 is FQNNGV. The ends were cut back, 1 base at V and 0 bases at J, with 4 bases in the middle. There are 14 residues in the CDR3. In DNA, the CDR3 is TGTGCCAGCAGCTTAGGAGGCTCTGGAAACACCATATATTTT. Its protein product is CASSLGGSGNTIYF.

The V call is TRBV5-1, the J call TRBJ1-4, with TRBD1 matching 7 bases. J was trimmed by 2 bases and V by 4 bases; bases with no gene match: 5. This CDR3 region has 15 residues. CDR1 SGHRS and CDR2 YFSETQ come from the germline V gene. DNA for the CDR3: TGCGCCAGCAGCAGCCGGGACAGCACTAATGAAAAACTGTTTTTT. Translating gives CASSSRDSTNEKLFF.

This chain links TRBV5-6 with TRBJ2-7; D unresolved. V was trimmed by 5 bases and J by 0 bases, leaving 9 bases between them. The germline CDR1 and CDR2 sequences are SGHDT and YYEEEE. The CDR3 extends over 13 amino acids. CDR3 residues: CASSSQASYEQYF. Here the CDR3 DNA reads TGTGCCAGCAGTAGCCAGGCCTCCTACGAGCAGTACTTC.

This rearrangement joins TRBV19 to TRBJ2-6; TRBD1 matches 7 bases. V lost 3 bases, J lost 4 bases, and 12 bases stayed unmatched. The CDR3 covers 18 residues. Germline loops: CDR1 LNHDA, CDR2 SQIVND (reference sequence). The CDR3 here is CASSISGGILHGANVLTF. The CDR3 DNA reads as TGTGCCAGTAGTATTTCAGGGGGTATTCTTCACGGGGCCAACGTCCTGACTTTC.

This sequence joins TRBV2 and TRBJ2-3; D is tentatively TRBD1 or TRBD2 (6 bases each). Trimming took off 7 bases at V and 4 bases at J, with 15 bases between the two ends. This CDR3 spans 14 amino acids. Germline CDR1 and CDR2: SNHLY and FYNNEI. CDR3 DNA sequence: TGTGCCAGCACGAGGAGGGGGGATCCAGATACGCAGTATTTT. It is translated as CASTRRGDPDTQYF.

This sequence joins TRBV5-5 and TRBJ2-7, with D possibly matching TRBD1 (6 bases). CDR3 length equals 15 residues. V lost 0 bases, J lost 2 bases, and 12 bases lay in between. Germline V lookup: CDR1 SGHKS, CDR2 YYEKEE (reference sequence). CDR3 coding DNA: TGTGCCAGCAGCTTGGTCAGGGACAAAACCTACGAGCAGTACGTC. This codes for CASSLVRDKTYEQYV.

This chain joins TRBV12-3 or TRBV12-4 and TRBJ1-2; a weak D match, TRBD1 (6 bases). The V end was cut by 5 bases, the J end by 4 bases, with 8 bases between. The CDR3 has 12 residues. CDR3 in amino acids: CASSRTVYGYTF. The CDR3 bases are TGTGCCAGCAGTCGGACAGTCTATGGCTACACCTTC.

V is TRBV19 and J is TRBJ1-5; D call uncertain. The germline V gene encodes CDR1 LNHDA and CDR2 SQIVND (reference sequence). The CDR3 runs 17 residues. Trimming removed 3 bases at V and 0 bases at J, with 15 bases between. Here the CDR3 DNA reads TGTGCCAGTAGTATTGGGCCGCATAGGGATAGCAATCAGCCCCAGCATTTT. Encoded protein: CASSIGPHRDSNQPQHF.

The chain employs TRBV9 and TRBJ1-6; D may be TRBD1 (5 bases). The CDR3 has 16 amino acids. CDR1 and CDR2 (germline): SGDLS, YYNGEE. Trimming pared 0 bases from V and 8 bases from J, leaving 15 bases between. The CDR3 coding sequence is TGTGCCAGCAGCGTAGAGTTGGGACTCTGGGATTCACCCCTCCACTTT. Its translation: CASSVELGLWDSPLHF.

This clone occurred many times. The rearrangement uses TRBV28 and TRBJ2-7; the D is unclear. This CDR3 spans 14 amino acids. The V and J ends lost 3 bases and 5 bases respectively, with 14 bases between them. Germline CDR1 MDHEN, CDR2 SYDVKM. CDR3 nucleotide sequence: TGTGCCAGCAGTTTCGACATATTGGTCGACGAGCAGTACTTC. Protein: CASSFDILVDEQYF.

CDR3 sequence reads: CASSLWKGSGNTIYF. The CDR3 DNA sequence: TGTGCCAGCAGCTTATGGAAAGGGTCTGGAAACACCATATATTTT. The gene calls are TRBV7-2 and TRBJ1-3, with D unclear. This CDR3 spans 15 amino acids. From germline, CDR1 is SGHTA and CDR2 FQGNSA. V dropped 2 bases and J dropped 1 base, with 9 bases sitting between them.

V is TRBV19 and J is TRBJ1-4; no definite D call. There are 13 residues in the CDR3. Germline assignment: CDR1 LNHDA and CDR2 SQIVND (reference sequence). Trimming shortened V by 4 bases and J by 0 bases, and 3 bases separated the two germline ends. The CDR3 loop is CASSKATNEKLFF. The DNA of the CDR3 is TGTGCCAGTAGTAAGGCAACTAATGAAAAACTGTTTTTT. Full variable domain (missing parts from reference TRBV19 and TRBJ1-4): DGGITQSPKYLFRKEGQNVTLSCEQNLNHDAMYWYRQDPGQGLRLIYYSQIVNDFQKGDIAEGYSVSREKKESFPLTVTSAQKNPTAFYLCASSKATNEKLFFGSGTQLSVL.

The chain recombines TRBV5-1 with TRBJ2-7; 9 bases are shared with TRBD1. This CDR3 comprises 14 residues. Germline CDR1 is SGHRS and CDR2 is YFSETQ. J lost 3 bases, V lost 0 bases, and 1 base had no gene match. The chain's CDR3 is CASSLVTGGYEQYF. As DNA, the CDR3 is TGCGCCAGCAGCTTGGTGACAGGGGGCTACGAGCAGTACTTC.

The chain couples TRBV5-1 to TRBJ1-1; no clear D. Germline V lookup: CDR1 SGHRS, CDR2 YFSETQ. V was shortened by 4 bases and J by 6 bases, with 10 bases between the two germline ends. The CDR3 contains 12 residues. CDR3 DNA: TGCGCCAGCAGCACGGATCGGGCTGAAGCTTTCTTT. Translating gives CASSTDRAEAFF. Full variable domain (outside the CDR3, taken from reference TRBV5-1 and TRBJ1-1): KAGVTQTPRYLIKTRGQQVTLSCSPISGHRSVSWYQQTPGQGLQFLFEYFSETQRNKGNFPGRFSGRQFSNSRSEMNVSTLELGDSALYLCASSTDRAEAFFGQGTRLTVV.

This clone turned up a few times. V gene TRBV18 combines with J gene TRBJ2-5, with D unclear. Germline V CDR1 and CDR2: KGHSH, LQKENI. The CDR3 runs to 13 residues. V was shortened by 3 bases and J by 7 bases, with 12 bases between the two germline ends. The CDR3 region has the DNA TGTGCCAGCTCACCCAACGGCCAGGTGACCCAGTACTTC. Encoded protein: CASSPNGQVTQYF.

In its sample, this clone was seen a few times. The genes are TRBV3-1 (or the pseudogene TRBV3-2) and TRBJ1-5; 7 nucleotides match TRBD1. J lost 4 bases, V lost 5 bases, and 2 bases had no gene match. Germline V gene data show CDR1 as LGHDT and CDR2 as YNNKEL (reference sequence). The length of the CDR3 is 13 residues. The CDR3 region is CASSETGNQPQHF. Here the CDR3 DNA reads TGTGCCAGCAGCGAGACAGGGAATCAGCCCCAGCATTTT.

V usage is TRBV10-3 and J usage is TRBJ2-6; D might be TRBD1 (5 bases). Germline CDR1 and CDR2: ENHRY and SYGVKD. The V gene lost 0 bases and the J gene lost 2 bases, with 26 bases spanning the gap. The CDR3 length is 22 residues. The CDR3 DNA sequence: TGTGCCATCAGTGAGTCCCCCGCACCAGGGCCAAAAAGTAGCCCTGGGGCCAACGTCCTGACTTTC. Its translation is CAISESPAPGPKSSPGANVLTF.

In the case of this clone: Different DNA sequences within this sample yield the same CDR3. The CDR3 sequence: CASSPQGTTTGELFF. The CDR3 region has the DNA TGTGCCAGCAGCCCTCAAGGAACCACCACCGGGGAGCTGTTTTTT. The chain uses TRBV7-2 and TRBJ2-2, with D unclear. Germline CDR1 and CDR2: SGHTA and FQGNSA. The V end lost 5 bases, the J end lost 4 bases, and 14 bases lay between the germline ends. This CDR3 contains 15 residues.